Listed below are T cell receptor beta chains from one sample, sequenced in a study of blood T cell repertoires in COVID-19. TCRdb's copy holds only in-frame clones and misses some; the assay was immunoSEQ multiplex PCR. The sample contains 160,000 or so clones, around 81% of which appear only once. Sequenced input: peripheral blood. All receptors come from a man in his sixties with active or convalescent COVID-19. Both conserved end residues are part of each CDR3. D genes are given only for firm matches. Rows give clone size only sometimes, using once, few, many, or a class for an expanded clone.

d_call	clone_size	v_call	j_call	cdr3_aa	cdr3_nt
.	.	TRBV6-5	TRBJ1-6	CASSYSSGAGNSPLHF	TGTGCCAGCAGTTACTCGAGCGGGGCCGGGAATTCACCCCTCCACTTT
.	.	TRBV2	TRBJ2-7	CASSERQGAYREQYF	TGTGCCAGCAGTGAAAGGCAGGGCGCCTACCGCGAGCAGTACTTC
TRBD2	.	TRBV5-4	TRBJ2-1	CASRVAGGPRNEQFF	TGTGCCAGCCGAGTAGCGGGGGGGCCTAGGAATGAGCAGTTCTTC
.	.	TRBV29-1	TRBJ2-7	CSGDMAGEQYF	TGCAGCGGGGACATGGCCGGCGAGCAGTACTTC
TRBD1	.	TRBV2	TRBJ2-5	CASSEDGTGGETQYF	TGTGCCAGCAGTGAAGATGGGACAGGGGGGGAGACCCAGTACTTC
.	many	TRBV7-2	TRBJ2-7	CASSSPGTLSYEQYF	TGTGCCAGCAGCTCCCCTGGGACATTATCCTACGAGCAGTACTTC
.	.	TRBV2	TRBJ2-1	CASSSDSVLYNEQFF	TGTGCCAGCAGTTCTGACAGTGTTCTCTACAATGAGCAGTTCTTC
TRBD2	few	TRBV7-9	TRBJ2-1	CASRSLAGGRNEQFF	TGTGCCAGCAGATCCCTGGCGGGAGGGCGCAATGAGCAGTTCTTC
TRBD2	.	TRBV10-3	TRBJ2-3	CAIRAGGPQDTQYF	TGTGCCATCAGGGCGGGGGGGCCTCAAGATACGCAGTATTTT
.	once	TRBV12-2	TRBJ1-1	CASRLARTGVEAFF	TGTGCAAGTCGCTTAGCCCGGACAGGGGTTGAAGCTTTCTTT
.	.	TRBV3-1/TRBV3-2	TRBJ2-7	CASSQGQALGEQYF	TGTGCCAGCAGCCAAGGACAGGCCCTGGGGGAGCAGTACTTC
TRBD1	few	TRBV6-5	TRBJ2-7	CASKEGTGSYEQYF	TGTGCCAGCAAAGAAGGGACAGGCTCCTACGAGCAGTACTTC
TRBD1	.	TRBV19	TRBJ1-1	CASSAVTGGNRNTEAFF	TGTGCCAGTAGTGCAGTGACAGGGGGCAATAGGAACACTGAAGCTTTCTTT
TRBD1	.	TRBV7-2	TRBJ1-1	CASSSQGSGHTEAFF	TGTGCCAGCAGCTCACAGGGGTCAGGTCACACTGAAGCTTTCTTT
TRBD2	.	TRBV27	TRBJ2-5	CASTSGLAGETQYF	TGTGCCAGCACCTCAGGACTAGCGGGGGAGACCCAGTACTTC
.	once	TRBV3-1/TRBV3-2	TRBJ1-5	CASSDTGTQPQHF	TGTGCCAGCAGCGATACAGGGACTCAGCCCCAGCATTTT
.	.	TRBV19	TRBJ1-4	CASSSAQRDEKLFF	TGTGCCAGTAGTAGCGCCCAGAGGGATGAAAAACTGTTTTTT
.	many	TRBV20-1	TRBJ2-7	CSASEAGSRPAYEQYF	TGCAGTGCTAGTGAAGCAGGGTCCCGTCCAGCCTACGAGCAGTACTTC
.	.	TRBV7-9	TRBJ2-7	CASSSPKQGREQYF	TGTGCCAGCAGCTCGCCTAAACAGGGACGAGAGCAGTACTTC
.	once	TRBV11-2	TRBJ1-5	CASSLRGGSNQPQHF	TGTGCCAGCAGCTTACGGGGGGGCAGCAATCAGCCCCAGCATTTT
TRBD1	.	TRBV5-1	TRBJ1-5	CASSLDQGATPQHF	TGCGCCAGCAGCTTGGACCAGGGGGCGACGCCCCAGCATTTT
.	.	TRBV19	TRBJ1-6	CASRPLQQAGHNSPLHF	TGTGCCAGTAGACCCCTACAACAGGCCGGACATAATTCACCCCTCCACTTT
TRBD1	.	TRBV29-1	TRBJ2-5	CSVLRVPDRQGAKTQYF	TGCAGCGTTCTCAGAGTCCCCGATCGACAGGGGGCGAAGACCCAGTACTTC
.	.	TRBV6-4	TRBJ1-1	CASRRGGEYTEAFF	TGTGCCAGCAGGAGGGGGGGCGAATACACTGAAGCTTTCTTT
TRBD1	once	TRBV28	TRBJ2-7	CASIGTGASYEQYF	TGTGCCAGCATTGGGACAGGGGCAAGCTACGAGCAGTACTTC
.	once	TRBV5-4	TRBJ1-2	CASSFSGGRDYGYTF	TGTGCCAGCAGTTTTTCGGGGGGGCGCGACTATGGCTACACCTTC
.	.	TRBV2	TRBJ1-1	CASTRSGLNTEAFF	TGTGCCAGCACCCGGTCGGGGTTGAACACTGAAGCTTTCTTT
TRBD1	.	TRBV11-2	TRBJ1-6	CASSFQGENSPLHF	TGTGCCAGCAGCTTCCAGGGGGAGAATTCACCCCTCCACTTT
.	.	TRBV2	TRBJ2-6	CASNREGSGANVLTF	TGTGCCAGCAACAGAGAAGGCTCTGGGGCCAACGTCCTGACTTTC
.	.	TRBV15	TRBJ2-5	CATSRAPMGLQETQYF	TGTGCCACCAGCAGAGCACCGATGGGGCTACAAGAGACCCAGTACTTC
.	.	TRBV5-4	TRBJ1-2	CASSSVNPDGYTF	TGTGCCAGCAGCTCCGTGAACCCGGATGGCTACACCTTC
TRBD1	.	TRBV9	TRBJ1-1	CASSVMTGTGTEAFF	TGTGCCAGCAGCGTAATGACAGGGACCGGCACTGAAGCTTTCTTT
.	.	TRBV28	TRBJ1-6	CASRSPTLPPLHF	TGTGCCAGTAGAAGCCCCACTCTCCCACCCCTCCACTTT
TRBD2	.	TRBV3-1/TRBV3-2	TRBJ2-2	CASGLAGAGELFF	TGTGCCAGCGGACTAGCGGGAGCCGGGGAGCTGTTTTTT
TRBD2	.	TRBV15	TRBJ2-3	CATKAGGPTDTQYF	TGTGCCACCAAGGCGGGAGGGCCGACAGATACGCAGTATTTT
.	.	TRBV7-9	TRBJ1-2	CASSLGGGYGYTF	TGTGCCAGCAGCTTAGGAGGAGGGTATGGCTACACCTTC
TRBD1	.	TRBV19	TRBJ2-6	CASSTIPGQGSGANVLTF	TGTGCCAGTAGTACCATCCCGGGACAGGGCTCTGGGGCCAACGTCCTGACTTTC
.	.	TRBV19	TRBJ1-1	CASSRGAWTEAFF	TGTGCCAGTAGTCGGGGGGCATGGACTGAAGCTTTCTTT
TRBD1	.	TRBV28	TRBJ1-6	CASRLESGGGSPLHF	TGTGCCAGCAGGCTCGAATCAGGGGGAGGTTCACCCCTCCACTTT
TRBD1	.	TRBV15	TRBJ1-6	CATSRGTGVSPLHF	TGTGCCACCAGCAGAGGGACAGGGGTATCACCCCTCCACTTT
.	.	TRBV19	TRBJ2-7	CASKRRGKGTYEQYF	TGTGCCAGTAAAAGGCGGGGAAAAGGGACCTACGAGCAGTACTTC
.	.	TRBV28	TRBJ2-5	CASSFSFGETQYF	TGTGCCAGCAGTTTCTCATTCGGGGAGACCCAGTACTTC
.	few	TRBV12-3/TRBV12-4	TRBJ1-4	CASRVSGNEKLFF	TGTGCCAGCAGGGTTTCGGGTAATGAAAAACTGTTTTTT
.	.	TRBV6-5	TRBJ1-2	CASSLTGNYGYTF	TGTGCCAGCAGCCTCACAGGGAACTATGGCTACACCTTC
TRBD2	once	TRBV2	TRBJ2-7	CASSRTSGSLRREQYF	TGTGCCAGCAGTCGGACTAGCGGGAGTCTTCGTCGGGAGCAGTACTTC
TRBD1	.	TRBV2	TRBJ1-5	CASTTGLQPQHF	TGTGCCAGCACGACAGGGCTTCAGCCCCAGCATTTT
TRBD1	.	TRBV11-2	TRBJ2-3	CASSPMGQGGDTQYF	TGTGCCAGCAGCCCGATGGGACAGGGAGGAGATACGCAGTATTTT
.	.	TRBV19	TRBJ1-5	CASSIFEGHYQPQHF	TGTGCCAGTAGTATATTCGAGGGCCATTATCAGCCCCAGCATTTT
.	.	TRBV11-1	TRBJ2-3	CASSLSPTAVSDTQYF	TGTGCCAGCAGCTTAAGTCCTACAGCGGTCTCAGATACGCAGTATTTT
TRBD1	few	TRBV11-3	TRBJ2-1	CASSKSGDSSYNEQFF	TGTGCCAGCAGCAAATCCGGGGACAGCTCCTACAATGAGCAGTTCTTC
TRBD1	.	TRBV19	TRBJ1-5	CASLQGYGNQPQHF	TGTGCCAGCTTACAGGGGTACGGCAATCAGCCCCAGCATTTT
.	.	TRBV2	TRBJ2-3	CASSEWGGPTDTQYF	TGTGCCAGCAGTGAATGGGGCGGACCCACAGATACGCAGTATTTT
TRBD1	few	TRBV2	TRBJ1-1	CASNRGNTEAFF	TGTGCCAGCAACAGGGGGAACACTGAAGCTTTCTTT
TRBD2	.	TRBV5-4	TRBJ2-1	CASSSKLAGETDEQFF	TGTGCCAGCAGCTCCAAACTAGCGGGGGAGACGGATGAGCAGTTCTTC